This note documents a single T cell receptor beta chain sequence. The data were taken from a study of blood T cell repertoires in COVID-19. Study as a whole: There were acute and convalescent COVID-19 samples, and they came from the United States, Italy and Spain.

The assay was immunoSEQ multiplex PCR, and TCRdb's table has in-frame clones only and misses some. The table has approximately 170,000 clones, about 90% seen once. With V trimmed by 6 bases and J by 0 bases, 4 bases remained unmatched. CDR1 is LNHDA, CDR2 SQIVND, per germline (reference sequence). The CDR3 has 14 amino acids. The sample taken for sequencing was peripheral blood. The rearrangement links TRBV19 to TRBJ2-7; 8 bases agree with TRBD1. This sequence was found in a woman in her seventies with acute or convalescent COVID-19. Here the CDR3 reads CASSRDRGSYEQYF. CDR3 sequence (DNA): TGTGCCAGTAGCCGCGACAGGGGCTCCTACGAGCAGTACTTC.